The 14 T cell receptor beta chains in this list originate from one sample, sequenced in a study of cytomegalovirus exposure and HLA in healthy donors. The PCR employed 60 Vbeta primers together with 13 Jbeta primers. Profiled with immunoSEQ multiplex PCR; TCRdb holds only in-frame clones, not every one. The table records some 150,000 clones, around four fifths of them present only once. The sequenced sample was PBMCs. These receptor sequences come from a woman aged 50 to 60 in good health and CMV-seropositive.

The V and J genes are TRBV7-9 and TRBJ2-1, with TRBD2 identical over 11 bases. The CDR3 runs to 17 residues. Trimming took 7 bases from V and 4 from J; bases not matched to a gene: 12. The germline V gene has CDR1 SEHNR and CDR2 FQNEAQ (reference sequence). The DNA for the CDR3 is TGTGCCAGCAACCTAGCTACCGGGACTAGCGGTTACAATGAGCAGTTCTTC. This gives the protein CASNLATGTSGYNEQFF. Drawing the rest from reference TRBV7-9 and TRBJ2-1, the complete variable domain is DTGVSQNPRHKITKRGQNVTFRCDPISEHNRLYWYRQTLGQGPEFLTYFQNEAQLEKSRLLSDRFSAERPKGSFSTLEIQRTEQGDSAMYLCASNLATGTSGYNEQFFGPGTRLTVL.

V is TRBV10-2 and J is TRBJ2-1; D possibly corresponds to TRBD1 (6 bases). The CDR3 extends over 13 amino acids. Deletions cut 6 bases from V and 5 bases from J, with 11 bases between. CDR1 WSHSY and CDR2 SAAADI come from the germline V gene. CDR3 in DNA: TGCGCCAGCAGGAAGAGGACAGACAATGAGCAGTTCTTC. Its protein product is CASRKRTDNEQFF.

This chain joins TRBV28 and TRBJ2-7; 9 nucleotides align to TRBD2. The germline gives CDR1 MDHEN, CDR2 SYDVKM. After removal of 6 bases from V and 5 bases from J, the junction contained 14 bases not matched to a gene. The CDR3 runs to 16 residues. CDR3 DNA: TGTGCCAGCAGCCGCACTTGGACTAGCGCGGCCCACGAGCAGTACTTC. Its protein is CASSRTWTSAAHEQYF.

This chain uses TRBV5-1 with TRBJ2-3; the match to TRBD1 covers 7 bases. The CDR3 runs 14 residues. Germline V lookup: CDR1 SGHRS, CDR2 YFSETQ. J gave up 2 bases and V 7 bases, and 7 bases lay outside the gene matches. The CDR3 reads CASERTGDTDTQYF. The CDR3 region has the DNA TGCGCCAGCGAGAGGACAGGAGACACAGATACGCAGTATTTT.

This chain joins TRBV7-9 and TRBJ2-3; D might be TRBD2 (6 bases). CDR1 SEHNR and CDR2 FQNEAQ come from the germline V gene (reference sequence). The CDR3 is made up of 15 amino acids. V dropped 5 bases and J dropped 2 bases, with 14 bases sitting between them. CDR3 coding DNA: TGTGCCAGCAGCCCGCGGGGACCAAACACAGATACGCAGTATTTT. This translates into CASSPRGPNTDTQYF.

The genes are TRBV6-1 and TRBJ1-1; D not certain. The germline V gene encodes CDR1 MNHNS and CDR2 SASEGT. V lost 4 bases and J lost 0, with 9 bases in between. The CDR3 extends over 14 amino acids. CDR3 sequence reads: CASSAGRMNTEAFF. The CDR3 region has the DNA TGTGCCAGCAGTGCAGGCAGGATGAACACTGAAGCTTTCTTT.

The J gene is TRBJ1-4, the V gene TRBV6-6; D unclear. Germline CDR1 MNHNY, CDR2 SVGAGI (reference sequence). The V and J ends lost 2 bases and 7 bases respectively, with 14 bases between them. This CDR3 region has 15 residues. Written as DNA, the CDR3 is TGTGCCAGCAGTTACAGCGGCGCAGGCGGTGAAAAACTGTTTTTT. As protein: CASSYSGAGGEKLFF.

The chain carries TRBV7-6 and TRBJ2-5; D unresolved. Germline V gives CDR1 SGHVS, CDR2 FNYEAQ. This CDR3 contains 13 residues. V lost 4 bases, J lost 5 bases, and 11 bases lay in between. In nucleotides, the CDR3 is TGTGCCAGCAGCTCCATTTACGGGGAGACCCAGTACTTC. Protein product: CASSSIYGETQYF.

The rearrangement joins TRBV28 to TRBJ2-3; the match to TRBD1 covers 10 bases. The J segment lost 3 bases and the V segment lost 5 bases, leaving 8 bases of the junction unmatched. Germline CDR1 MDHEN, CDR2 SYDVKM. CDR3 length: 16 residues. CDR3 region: CASSTQTGGSTDTQYF. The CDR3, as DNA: TGTGCCAGCAGTACCCAGACAGGGGGCTCAACAGATACGCAGTATTTT.

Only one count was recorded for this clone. CDR3 sequence reads: CASTDSPGEAFF. In DNA form, the CDR3 reads TGTGCCAGTACGGACAGCCCCGGTGAAGCTTTCTTT. The chain couples TRBV19 to TRBJ1-1, with a tentative D call TRBD1 (6 bases). The V end was cut by 7 bases, the J end by 7 bases, with 13 bases between. CDR1 LNHDA and CDR2 SQIVND come from the germline V gene (reference sequence). The CDR3 is 12 residues long.

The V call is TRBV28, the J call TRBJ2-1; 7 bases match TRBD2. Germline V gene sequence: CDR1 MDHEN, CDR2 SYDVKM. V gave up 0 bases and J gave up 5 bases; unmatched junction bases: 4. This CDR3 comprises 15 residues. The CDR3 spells CASSLWGTTDNEQFF. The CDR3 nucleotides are TGTGCCAGCAGTTTATGGGGGACTACCGACAATGAGCAGTTCTTC.

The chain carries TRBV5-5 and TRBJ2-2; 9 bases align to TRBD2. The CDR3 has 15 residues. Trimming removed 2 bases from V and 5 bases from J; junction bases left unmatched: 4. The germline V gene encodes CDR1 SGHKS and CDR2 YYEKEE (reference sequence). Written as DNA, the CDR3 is TGTGCCAGCAGCTTTAGCGGGGGAGGGACCGGGGAGCTGTTTTTT. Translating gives CASSFSGGGTGELFF.

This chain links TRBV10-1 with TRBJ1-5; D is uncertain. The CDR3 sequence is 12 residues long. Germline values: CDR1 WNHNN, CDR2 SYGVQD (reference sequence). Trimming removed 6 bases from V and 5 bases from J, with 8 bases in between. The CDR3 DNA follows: TGCGCCAGCAGCGACACAGATCAGCCCCAGCATTTT. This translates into CASSDTDQPQHF.

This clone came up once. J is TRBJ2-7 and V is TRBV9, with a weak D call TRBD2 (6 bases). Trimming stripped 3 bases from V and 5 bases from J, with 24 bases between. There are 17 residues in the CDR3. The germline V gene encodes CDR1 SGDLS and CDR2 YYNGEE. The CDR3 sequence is CASSARTPGRGSDEQYF. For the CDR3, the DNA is TGTGCCAGCAGCGCCCGAACTCCGGGGCGGGGCTCTGACGAGCAGTACTTC.